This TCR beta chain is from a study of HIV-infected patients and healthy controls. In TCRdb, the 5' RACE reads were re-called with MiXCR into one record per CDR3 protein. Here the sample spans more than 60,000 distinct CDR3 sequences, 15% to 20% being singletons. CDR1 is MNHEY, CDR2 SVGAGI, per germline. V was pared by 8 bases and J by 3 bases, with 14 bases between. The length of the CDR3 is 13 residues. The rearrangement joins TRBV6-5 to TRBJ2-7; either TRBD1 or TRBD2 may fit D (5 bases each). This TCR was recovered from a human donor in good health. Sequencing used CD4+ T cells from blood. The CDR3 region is CASRKGRNYEQYF. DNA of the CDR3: TGTGCCAGCCGAAAGGGACGGAACTACGAGCAGTACTTC.